This TCR beta chain was found in a study of T cells in localized non-small cell lung cancer. Study-level points and caveats: Longer overall survival accompanied higher blood T cell density. There was higher T cell clonality in uninvolved adjacent lung than in tumor, and it was highest there. The study detected a median around 50 of the top 100 tumor clones in adjacent lung. Investigators sequenced only a single tumor region, leaving heterogeneity possible.

Sequenced by immunoSEQ multiplex PCR; TCRdb stores in-frame clones only, minus some. Of 20,000 to 25,000 clones detected, about 88% appear once; the ten largest clones hold approximately 22%. V dropped 6 bases and J dropped 2 bases, with 13 bases sitting between them. Germline CDR1 and CDR2: LGHNA and YSLEER. The CDR3 has 14 residues. As regards this clone: Its antigen remains unidentified.

This chain uses TRBV4-3 with TRBJ2-5, with D possibly TRBD1 on 6 matching bases. Sequenced material: PBMCs, taken before any cancer treatment. This sequence was found in a man aged 35-75 years with stage II squamous cell lung carcinoma. The CDR3 coding sequence is TGCGCCAGCAGATACAGGGAATGGCAAGAGACCCAGTACTTC. Translation gives CASRYREWQETQYF.